This T cell receptor (beta chain) comes out of a study of PD-1 blockade in classical Hodgkin lymphoma. Study-wide findings and caveats: The study found complete responders had baseline diversity similar to newly diagnosed patients.

The repertoire was sequenced with immunoSEQ multiplex PCR; TCRdb's copy has only in-frame clones and lacks some. The sample yields about 61,000 clones, roughly 87% seen once. V was pared by 5 bases and J by 3 bases, with 8 bases of the junction left unmatched. CDR1 and CDR2 (germline): SGHRS, YFSETQ. The CDR3 covers 14 residues. This sample's time point: cycle 4 day 1 (C4D1), after less than seven weeks of nivolumab. Each patient's relapse followed autologous stem cell transplantation, and brentuximab vedotin exposure varied. Concerning this clone itself: The antigen is undetermined.

The receptor was isolated from a human donor with classical Hodgkin lymphoma. The sample was peripheral blood mononuclear cells (PBMCs), taken before the fourth cycle of nivolumab. The genes are TRBV5-1 and TRBJ2-7; the match to TRBD1 covers 7 bases. The CDR3 DNA follows: TGCGCCAGCAGGTCCGGGGCAGGGGGCTACGAGCAGTACTTC. Translation: CASRSGAGGYEQYF. Based on the CDR3 plus reference TRBV5-1 and TRBJ2-7, the full variable domain is KAGVTQTPRYLIKTRGQQVTLSCSPISGHRSVSWYQQTPGQGLQFLFEYFSETQRNKGNFPGRFSGRQFSNSRSEMNVSTLELGDSALYLCASRSGAGGYEQYFGPGTRLTVT.